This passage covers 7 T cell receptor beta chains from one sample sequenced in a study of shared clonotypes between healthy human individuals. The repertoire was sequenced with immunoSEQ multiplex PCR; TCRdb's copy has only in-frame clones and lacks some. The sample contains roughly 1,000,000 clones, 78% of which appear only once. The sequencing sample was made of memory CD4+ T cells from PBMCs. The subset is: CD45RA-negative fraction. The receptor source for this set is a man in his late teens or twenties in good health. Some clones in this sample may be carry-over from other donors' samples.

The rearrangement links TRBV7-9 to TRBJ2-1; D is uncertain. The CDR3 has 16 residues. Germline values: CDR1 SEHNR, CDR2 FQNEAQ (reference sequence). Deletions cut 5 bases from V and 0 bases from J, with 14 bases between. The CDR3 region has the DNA TGTGCCAGCAGCGTTAGGCGTCCCGGCTCCTACAATGAGCAGTTCTTC. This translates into CASSVRRPGSYNEQFF.

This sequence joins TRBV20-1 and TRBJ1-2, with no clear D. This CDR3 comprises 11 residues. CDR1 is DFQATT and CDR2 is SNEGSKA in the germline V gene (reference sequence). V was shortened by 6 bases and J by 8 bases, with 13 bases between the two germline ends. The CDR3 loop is CSALRGWGYTF. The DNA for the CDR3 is TGCAGTGCCCTACGGGGATGGGGCTACACCTTC.

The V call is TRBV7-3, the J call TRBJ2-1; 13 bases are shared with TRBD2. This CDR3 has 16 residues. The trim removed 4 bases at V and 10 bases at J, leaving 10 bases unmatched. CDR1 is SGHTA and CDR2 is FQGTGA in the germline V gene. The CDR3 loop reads CASSSTSGRFVGEQFF. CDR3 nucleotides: TGTGCCAGCAGCTCGACTAGCGGGAGGTTTGTGGGCGAGCAGTTCTTC. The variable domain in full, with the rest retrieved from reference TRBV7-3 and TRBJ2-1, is GAGVSQTPSNKVTEKGKYVELRCDPISGHTALYWYRQSLGQGPEFLIYFQGTGAADDSGLPNDRFFAVRPEGSVSTLKIQRTERGDSAVYLCASSSTSGRFVGEQFFGPGTRLTVL.

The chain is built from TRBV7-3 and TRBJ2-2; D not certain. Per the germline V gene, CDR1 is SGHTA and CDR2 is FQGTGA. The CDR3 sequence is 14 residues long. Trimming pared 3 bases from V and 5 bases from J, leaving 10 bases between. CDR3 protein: CASSFGPATGELFF. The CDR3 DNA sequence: TGTGCCAGCAGCTTCGGGCCTGCAACCGGGGAGCTGTTTTTT. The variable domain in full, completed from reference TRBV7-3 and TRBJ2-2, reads GAGVSQTPSNKVTEKGKYVELRCDPISGHTALYWYRQSLGQGPEFLIYFQGTGAADDSGLPNDRFFAVRPEGSVSTLKIQRTERGDSAVYLCASSFGPATGELFFGEGSRLTVL.

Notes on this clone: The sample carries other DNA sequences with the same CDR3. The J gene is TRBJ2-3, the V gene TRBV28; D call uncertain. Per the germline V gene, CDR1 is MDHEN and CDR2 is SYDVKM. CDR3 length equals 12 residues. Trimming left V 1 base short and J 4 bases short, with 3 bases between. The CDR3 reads CASSLSADTQYF. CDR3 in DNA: TGTGCCAGCAGTTTATCCGCAGATACGCAGTATTTT.

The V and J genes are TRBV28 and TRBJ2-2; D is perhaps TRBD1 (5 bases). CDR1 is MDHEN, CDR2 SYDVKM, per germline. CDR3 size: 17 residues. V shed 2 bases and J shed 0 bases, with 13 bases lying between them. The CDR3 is CASSLVQGSANTGELFF. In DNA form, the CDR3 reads TGTGCCAGCAGTTTAGTCCAGGGATCGGCGAACACCGGGGAGCTGTTTTTT.

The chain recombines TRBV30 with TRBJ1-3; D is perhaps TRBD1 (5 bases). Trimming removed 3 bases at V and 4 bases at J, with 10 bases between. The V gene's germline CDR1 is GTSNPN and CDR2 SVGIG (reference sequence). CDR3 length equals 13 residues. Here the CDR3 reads CAWRANRGNTIYF. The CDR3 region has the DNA TGTGCCTGGAGAGCAAACAGGGGAAACACCATATATTTT.